This T cell receptor beta chain came from a study of T cell responses to AZD1222 COVID-19 vaccine. Study-wide background: Second doses at about 4 or about 12 weeks were pooled. Broader study findings: Repertoires were sampled only after the peak T cell response. Most donors were white British, females outnumbered males, and clonal diversity was possibly underestimated. Two doses of AZD1222 preceded a rise in Spike-specific TCR breadth and depth.

The CDR3 runs to 14 residues. Trimming removed 0 bases at V and 0 bases at J, with 6 bases between. Germline CDR1 reads SGDLS; CDR2 reads YYNGEE. Only in-frame clones appear in the TCRdb table, and some are missing; sequencing was by immunoSEQ multiplex PCR. The sample has 100,000 to 150,000 clones, roughly 90% seen once. Notes on this clone: Its cognate antigen is unknown.

The receptor comes from an adult in good health. The sequences come from peripheral blood, collected on day 0 of AZD1222 vaccination. The chain combines TRBV9 with TRBJ1-1, with D hard to call. CDR3 DNA: TGTGCCAGCAGCGTAGGAACCATGAACACTGAAGCTTTCTTT. Its protein product is CASSVGTMNTEAFF.